The clone carrying this T cell receptor (beta chain) was counted a few times. V was cut by 3 bases and J by 4 bases, with 16 bases left in between. The CDR3 totals 14 residues. CDR1 and CDR2 (germline): DFQATT, SNEGSKA (reference sequence). TCRdb re-called the PCR reads with MiXCR, one entry per CDR3 protein. This sample carries approximately 84,000 distinct CDR3 sequences, under 65% of them seen once, and the ten largest clones take 14%. The data belong to a study of CDR3 diversity in severe acne. This receptor was identified in a male donor in good health, without acne. The sample taken for sequencing was blood. The J gene is TRBJ2-7, the V gene TRBV20-1; perhaps TRBD1 as D (6 bases). The CDR3 region has the DNA TGCAGTGCTAGCGGTTCTGGGGGCGTGTACGAGCAGTACTTC. It specifies CSASGSGGVYEQYF.